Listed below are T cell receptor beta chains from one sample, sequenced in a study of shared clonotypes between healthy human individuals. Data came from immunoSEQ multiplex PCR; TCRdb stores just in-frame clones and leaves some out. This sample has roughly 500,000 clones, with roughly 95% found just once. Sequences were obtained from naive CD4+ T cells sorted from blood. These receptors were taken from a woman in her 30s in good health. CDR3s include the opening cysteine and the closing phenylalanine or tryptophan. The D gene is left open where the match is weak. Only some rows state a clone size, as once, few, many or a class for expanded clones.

DNA: TGTGCCAGCAGTACCCCCAGGGGCGCAACTAATGAAAAACTGTTTTTT; CDR3: CASSTPRGATNEKLFF; D: -; size: -; length: 16; J: TRBJ1-4; V: TRBV28
DNA: TGTGCCAGCAGGGAGGGGGGTTCCGGCTACGAGCAGTACTTC; CDR3: CASREGGSGYEQYF; D: -; size: -; length: 14; J: TRBJ2-7; V: TRBV28
DNA: TGTGCCAGCAGCTTGGTTGGAGCGGGAGGATACGAGCAGTACTTC; CDR3: CASSLVGAGGYEQYF; D: TRBD2; size: -; length: 15; J: TRBJ2-7; V: TRBV5-5
DNA: TGTGCCAGCAGTTTATTAGGGCTAGGCAATGAGCAGTTCTTC; CDR3: CASSLLGLGNEQFF; D: -; size: -; length: 14; J: TRBJ2-1; V: TRBV28
DNA: TGTGCCAGCAGTGACTCGAGTGGAGCGGCCGGGGAGCTGTTTTTT; CDR3: CASSDSSGAAGELFF; D: -; size: -; length: 15; J: TRBJ2-2; V: TRBV6-4
DNA: TGTGCCAGCAGACAGACAGGGGGCAATCAGCCCCAGCATTTT; CDR3: CASRQTGGNQPQHF; D: TRBD1; size: once; length: 14; J: TRBJ1-5; V: TRBV28
DNA: TGTGCCAGCAGTTCCCAAGGGGAGGGGGCGTACGAGCAGTACTTC; CDR3: CASSSQGEGAYEQYF; D: -; size: -; length: 15; J: TRBJ2-7; V: TRBV28
DNA: TGTGCCAGCAGCTTAGCGCCCCGGAGAACTAATGAAAAACTGTTTTTT; CDR3: CASSLAPRRTNEKLFF; D: -; size: once; length: 16; J: TRBJ1-4; V: TRBV7-8
DNA: TGTGCCAGCAGCGTAGCCCCGCCGGGAGGGGGGACGAATGAGCAGTTCTTC; CDR3: CASSVAPPGGGTNEQFF; D: TRBD2; size: -; length: 17; J: TRBJ2-1; V: TRBV9
DNA: TGCGCCAGCGCTGGCAGCACAGATACGCAGTATTTT; CDR3: CASAGSTDTQYF; D: -; size: -; length: 12; J: TRBJ2-3; V: TRBV5-1
DNA: TGTGCCAGCAGTGAGAACAGACTCAATCAGCCCCAGCATTTT; CDR3: CASSENRLNQPQHF; D: -; size: -; length: 14; J: TRBJ1-5; V: TRBV27
DNA: TGTGCCAGCAGTGCACCGACAGGGGGCCCTAATCAGCCCCAGCATTTT; CDR3: CASSAPTGGPNQPQHF; D: TRBD1; size: -; length: 16; J: TRBJ1-5; V: TRBV6-1
DNA: TGTGCCAGCAGGAGAATTAGCAATCAGCCCCAGCATTTT; CDR3: CASRRISNQPQHF; D: -; size: few; length: 13; J: TRBJ1-5; V: TRBV6-1
DNA: TGTGCCAGCAGTTCTATTAGCGGATATGAGCAGTTCTTC; CDR3: CASSSISGYEQFF; D: -; size: -; length: 13; J: TRBJ2-1; V: TRBV27